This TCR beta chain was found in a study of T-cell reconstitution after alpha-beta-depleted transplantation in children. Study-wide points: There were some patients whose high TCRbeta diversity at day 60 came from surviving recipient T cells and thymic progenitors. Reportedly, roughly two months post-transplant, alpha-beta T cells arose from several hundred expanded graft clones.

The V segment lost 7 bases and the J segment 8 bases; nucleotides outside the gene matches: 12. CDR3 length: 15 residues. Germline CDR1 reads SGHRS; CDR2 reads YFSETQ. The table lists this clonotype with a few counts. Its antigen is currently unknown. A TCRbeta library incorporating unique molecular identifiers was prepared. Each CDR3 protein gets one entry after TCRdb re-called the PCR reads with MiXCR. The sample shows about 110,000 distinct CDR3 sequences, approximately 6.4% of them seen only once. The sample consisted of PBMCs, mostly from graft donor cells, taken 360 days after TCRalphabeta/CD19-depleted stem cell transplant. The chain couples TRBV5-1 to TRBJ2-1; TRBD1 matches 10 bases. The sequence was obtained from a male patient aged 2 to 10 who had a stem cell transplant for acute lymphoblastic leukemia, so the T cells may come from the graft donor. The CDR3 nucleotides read TGCGCCAGCTCTCTGAGGGGGACAGGGGTGGATGAGCAGTTCTTC. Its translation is CASSLRGTGVDEQFF.